Reported below is one TCR beta chain. With V trimmed by 2 bases and J by 7 bases, 2 bases remained unmatched. Germline V lookup: CDR1 MGHRA, CDR2 YSYEKL. The length of the CDR3 is 13 residues. These data are taken from a study of early T cells in non-severe SARS-CoV-2 infection. Study context: It was bulk RNA from unsorted whole blood that was sequenced, and the chains were unpaired.

Each single cDNA molecule received a unique molecular identifier. MiXCR was run by TCRdb on the 5' RACE reads, yielding one entry per CDR3 protein. The sample includes about 69,000 distinct CDR3 sequences, about 4.9% seen only once; the top ten take 3.5% to 4%. This sequence joins TRBV4-1 and TRBJ1-2; 9 bases are a match to TRBD1. The material was whole blood, obtained at baseline. The TCR was taken from an adult who was a healthcare worker with PCR-confirmed SARS-CoV-2 infection or an uninfected control (not recorded which). The donor label of this sample is uncertain. The CDR3 nucleotides are TGCGCCAGCAGCCAAACAGGGGGCTCTGGCTACACCTTC. Protein: CASSQTGGSGYTF.